Following are 27 T cell receptor beta chains from one sample sequenced in a study of CD8 T cells in ankylosing spondylitis. TCRdb passed the 5' RACE reads through MiXCR, listing each CDR3 protein once. The table has just under 350,000 distinct CDR3 sequences, roughly 15% seen once. The sample was blood, either unsorted or a sorted T cell fraction (not recorded which). All receptors derive from a male donor with ankylosing spondylitis or in good health (not recorded which).

The chain has TRBV12-3 or TRBV12-4 and TRBJ2-3; 7 bases line up with TRBD2. This CDR3 is 13 amino acids long. V was clipped by 3 bases and J by 6 bases; unmatched bases: 3. The CDR3 loop is CASSFGAGDTQYF. CDR3 in DNA: TGTGCCAGCAGTTTTGGAGCGGGGGATACGCAGTATTTT.

The chain couples TRBV18 to TRBJ1-1; a possible D gene is TRBD1 (5 bases). Germline CDR1 and CDR2: KGHSH and LQKENI. This CDR3 is built from 16 residues. Trimming left V 0 bases short and J 2 bases short, with 13 bases between. The CDR3 coding sequence is TGTGCCAGCTCACCACCTACGGGACTATTAAACACTGAAGCTTTCTTT. The encoded protein is CASSPPTGLLNTEAFF.

The J gene is TRBJ2-1, the V gene TRBV5-6; D possibly matches TRBD1 or TRBD2 (6 bases each). CDR1 and CDR2 from the germline V gene are SGHDT and YYEEEE. There are 15 residues in the CDR3. V lost 4 bases and J lost 6, with 17 bases in between. DNA of the CDR3: TGTGCCAGCAGCGAGGGGGGACCCTTGGGCAATGAGCAGTTCTTC. The encoded protein is CASSEGGPLGNEQFF.

The table lists this clonotype with a few counts. This chain connects TRBV5-1 to TRBJ2-3, with TRBD2 as a possible D gene (5 bases). The CDR3 totals 15 residues. The V gene's germline CDR1 is SGHRS and CDR2 YFSETQ. The V end lost 1 base, the J end lost 1 base, and 10 bases lay between the germline ends. Written as DNA, the CDR3 is TGCGCCAGCAGCTTGCGCTCGCGGGGCACAGATACGCAGTATTTT. Its translation is CASSLRSRGTDTQYF.

The chain has TRBV2 and TRBJ2-6; D is perhaps TRBD1 (6 bases). V was trimmed by 7 bases and J by 4 bases, leaving 17 bases between them. The CDR3 extends over 16 amino acids. Germline V gene data show CDR1 as SNHLY and CDR2 as FYNNEI. In DNA, the CDR3 is TGTGCCAGCATGGAGGACAGATCCTTGGGGGCCAACGTCCTGACTTTC. This encodes CASMEDRSLGANVLTF. The full variable domain, rest sourced from reference TRBV2 and TRBJ2-6, is EPEVTQTPSHQVTQMGQEVILRCVPISNHLYFYWYRQILGQKVEFLVSFYNNEISEKSEIFDDQFSVERPDGSNFTLKIRSTKLEDSAMYFCASMEDRSLGANVLTFGAGSRLTVL.

This clonotype was seen at least ten times. The genes are TRBV12-3 or TRBV12-4 and TRBJ2-5; 16 bases fit TRBD2. CDR3 size: 15 residues. After removal of 6 bases from V and 2 bases from J, the junction contained 0 bases not matched to a gene. CDR3 bases: TGTGCCAGCAGGGGACTAGCGGGAGGGCAAGAGACCCAGTACTTC. It translates to CASRGLAGGQETQYF.

The chain couples TRBV5-1 to TRBJ2-1; D is perhaps TRBD1 (6 bases). From germline, CDR1 is SGHRS and CDR2 YFSETQ. Trimming removed 1 base at V and 2 bases at J, with 10 bases between. This CDR3 has 15 amino acids. CDR3 nucleotides: TGCGCCAGCAGCTTGCAACAGGGCGCCTACAATGAGCAGTTCTTC. Protein product: CASSLQQGAYNEQFF.

This clonotype was detected a few times. The chain has TRBV20-1 and TRBJ2-2; a weak D match, TRBD1 (6 bases). Trimming shortened V by 6 bases and J by 0 bases, and 14 bases separated the two germline ends. Germline V CDR1 and CDR2: DFQATT, SNEGSKA (reference sequence). This CDR3 contains 15 residues. This chain's CDR3 is CSAISGTTNTGELFF. DNA of the CDR3: TGCAGTGCCATCTCAGGGACAACGAACACCGGGGAGCTGTTTTTT.

There are a few counts of this clonotype. The chain couples TRBV7-8 to TRBJ1-2, with D maybe TRBD1 (6 bases). Trimming cost V 6 bases and J 4 bases, with 24 bases left between them. CDR3 length equals 17 residues. The germline V gene encodes CDR1 SGHVS and CDR2 FQNEAQ. CDR3 bases: TGTGCCAGCAGTCCAAATGCCGGGGGCGGGCCCGTCTATGGCTACACCTTC. Protein product: CASSPNAGGGPVYGYTF.

This clonotype was recorded a few times. The V call is TRBV2, the J call TRBJ2-5; TRBD2 might be the D (6 bases). The germline V gene has CDR1 SNHLY and CDR2 FYNNEI. Trimming stripped 11 bases from V and 7 bases from J, with 17 bases between. The CDR3 consists of 12 residues. The CDR3 here is CAAGDSVATQYF. The CDR3 DNA follows: TGTGCCGCCGGGGACTCGGTAGCGACCCAGTACTTC.

The V gene is TRBV5-6, the J gene TRBJ2-1, with 14 bases fitting TRBD2. The CDR3 runs to 17 residues. Trimming removed 2 bases from V and 0 bases from J; junction bases left unmatched: 1. CDR1 and CDR2 from the germline V gene are SGHDT and YYEEEE. CDR3 nucleotide sequence: TGTGCCAGCAGCTTTGGACTAGCGGGAGGCTCCTACAATGAGCAGTTCTTC. Its protein product is CASSFGLAGGSYNEQFF.

V usage is TRBV12-3 or TRBV12-4 and J usage is TRBJ2-1; no reliable D call. V shed 0 bases and J shed 0 bases, with 9 bases lying between them. There are 16 residues in the CDR3. As DNA, the CDR3 is TGTGCCAGCAGTTTAGCAGGACGGAGCTCCTACAATGAGCAGTTCTTC. Translated, it gives CASSLAGRSSYNEQFF.

The chain recombines TRBV20-1 with TRBJ2-7; TRBD2 matches 10 bases. Trimming cost V 0 bases and J 5 bases; bases outside gene matches: 10. This CDR3 region has 16 residues. CDR1 is DFQATT, CDR2 SNEGSKA, per germline (reference sequence). The CDR3 here is CSARDPRLAGVDEQYF. The CDR3 coding sequence is TGCAGTGCTAGAGATCCCAGGCTAGCGGGAGTCGACGAGCAGTACTTC.

This clonotype has at least ten counts. The rearrangement joins TRBV5-1 to TRBJ2-7; D unresolved. CDR3 size: 12 residues. The V end lost 0 bases, the J end lost 3 bases, and 4 bases lay between the germline ends. Germline V gene lookup returns CDR1 SGHRS and CDR2 YFSETQ. For the CDR3, the DNA is TGCGCCAGCAGCTTGGACTTCTACGAGCAGTACTTC. Its translation is CASSLDFYEQYF.

The J gene is TRBJ2-1, the V gene TRBV3-1; D remains unclear. Per germline, CDR1 LGHDT and CDR2 YNNKEL (reference sequence). Trimming removed 3 bases from V and 9 bases from J, with 12 bases in between. This CDR3 has 13 residues. The CDR3 loop reads CASSQELGTEQFF. CDR3 nucleotide sequence: TGTGCCAGCAGCCAGGAGCTAGGAACTGAGCAGTTCTTC.

Only a few counts were recorded for this clonotype. The V and J genes are TRBV7-9 and TRBJ1-1, with D maybe TRBD1 (6 bases). V was cut by 7 bases and J by 10 bases, with 16 bases left in between. The CDR3 runs 12 residues. Germline-derived CDR1 and CDR2 are SEHNR and FQNEAQ (reference sequence). The CDR3 loop is CASTLGQRGAFF. Here the CDR3 DNA reads TGTGCCAGCACCCTAGGACAGAGGGGAGCTTTCTTT.

This clonotype appeared many times. The rearrangement joins TRBV5-1 to TRBJ2-6; D is uncertain. This CDR3 contains 15 residues. V dropped 0 bases and J dropped 0 bases, with 4 bases sitting between them. Germline lookup yields CDR1 SGHRS and CDR2 YFSETQ. The CDR3 DNA is TGCGCCAGCAGCTTGGACGTCTCTGGGGCCAACGTCCTGACTTTC. Its protein product is CASSLDVSGANVLTF.

The chain uses TRBV7-9 and TRBJ2-3; tentative D call: TRBD1 (6 bases). V lost 6 bases and J 3 bases, leaving 13 bases between the germline ends. Germline-derived CDR1 and CDR2 are SEHNR and FQNEAQ (reference sequence). This CDR3 contains 14 residues. The CDR3 DNA sequence: TGTGCCAGCAGTACAGGGAGCCTGACAGATACGCAGTATTTT. It specifies CASSTGSLTDTQYF.

The V and J genes are TRBV20-1 and TRBJ1-2; D ambiguous. The CDR3 totals 15 residues. The V end lost 3 bases, the J end lost 3 bases, and 17 bases lay between the germline ends. Germline V lookup: CDR1 DFQATT, CDR2 SNEGSKA (reference sequence). The CDR3 coding sequence is TGCAGTGCTAGCATTGCGGGGATGGGCTACTATGGCTACACCTTC. Translating gives CSASIAGMGYYGYTF.

CDR3 sequence reads: CASSLRAGRSQPQHF. Written as DNA, the CDR3 is TGTGCCAGCAGCTTGAGGGCAGGGCGCAGTCAGCCCCAGCATTTT. The genes are TRBV5-6 and TRBJ1-5, with D maybe TRBD1 (5 bases). CDR1 is SGHDT, CDR2 YYEEEE, per germline. Trimming removed 1 base at V and 6 bases at J, with 14 bases between. This CDR3 is 15 amino acids long.

This clonotype was counted between two and nine times. The CDR3 protein is CSVVPRGNTGELFF. The CDR3 nucleotides read TGCAGCGTTGTTCCCAGGGGGAACACCGGGGAGCTGTTTTTT. The J gene is TRBJ2-2, the V gene TRBV29-1; tentatively, D is TRBD1 (6 bases). The germline V gene encodes CDR1 SQVTM and CDR2 ANQGSEA. V dropped 4 bases and J dropped 1 base, with 10 bases sitting between them. The length of the CDR3 is 14 residues.

This clonotype occurred many times. V gene TRBV12-3 or TRBV12-4 combines with J gene TRBJ2-7, with 9 bases fitting TRBD1. V shed 5 bases and J 2 bases; nucleotides not matched to a gene: 4. CDR3 size: 14 residues. The CDR3: CASSPDRGTYEQYF. DNA of the CDR3: TGTGCCAGCAGTCCAGACAGGGGGACCTACGAGCAGTACTTC.

This clonotype was seen more than once but under ten times. The V gene is TRBV29-1, the J gene TRBJ2-7; possible D gene TRBD1, 5 bases. CDR1 SQVTM and CDR2 ANQGSEA come from the germline V gene. Trimming removed 6 bases from V and 3 bases from J, with 12 bases in between. CDR3 length: 12 residues. The CDR3 DNA reads TGCAGCGTGCGCCCCACAGGCTACGAGCAGTACTTC. It encodes CSVRPTGYEQYF.

This clonotype was picked up a small number of times. This chain connects TRBV5-1 to TRBJ1-1; D remains ambiguous. V lost 0 bases and J lost 7, with 13 bases in between. The CDR3 contains 14 residues. Germline V gene lookup returns CDR1 SGHRS and CDR2 YFSETQ. The CDR3 region is CASSLDGRTDEAFF. The DNA of the CDR3 is TGCGCCAGCAGCTTGGATGGACGGACCGATGAAGCTTTCTTT.

This chain uses TRBV7-6 with TRBJ1-2, with a tentative D call TRBD1 (5 bases). The CDR3 has 15 residues. Trimming took off 3 bases at V and 4 bases at J, with 15 bases between the two ends. Looked up from germline, CDR1 is SGHVS and CDR2 is FNYEAQ. The CDR3 protein is CASSLGDVGTYGYTF. CDR3 coding DNA: TGTGCCAGCAGCTTGGGGGACGTCGGGACCTATGGCTACACCTTC.

This clonotype has more than one count but fewer than ten. The chain uses TRBV18 and TRBJ2-7; D is uncertain. The germline V gene encodes CDR1 KGHSH and CDR2 LQKENI. V lost 3 bases and J lost 5, with 14 bases in between. The CDR3 covers 14 residues. For the CDR3, the DNA is TGTGCCAGCTCACCGTCCTCTGGGCCCAACGAGCAGTACTTC. Translated, it gives CASSPSSGPNEQYF.

The J gene is TRBJ1-5, the V gene TRBV5-1; 7 bases line up with TRBD1. The J segment lost 5 bases and the V segment lost 4 bases, leaving 12 bases of the junction unmatched. Germline V gene sequence: CDR1 SGHRS, CDR2 YFSETQ. The CDR3 is 16 amino acids. CDR3 in DNA: TGCGCCAGCAGCATCGACCCCCTGACAGGGTATCAGCCCCAGCATTTT. Translated: CASSIDPLTGYQPQHF.